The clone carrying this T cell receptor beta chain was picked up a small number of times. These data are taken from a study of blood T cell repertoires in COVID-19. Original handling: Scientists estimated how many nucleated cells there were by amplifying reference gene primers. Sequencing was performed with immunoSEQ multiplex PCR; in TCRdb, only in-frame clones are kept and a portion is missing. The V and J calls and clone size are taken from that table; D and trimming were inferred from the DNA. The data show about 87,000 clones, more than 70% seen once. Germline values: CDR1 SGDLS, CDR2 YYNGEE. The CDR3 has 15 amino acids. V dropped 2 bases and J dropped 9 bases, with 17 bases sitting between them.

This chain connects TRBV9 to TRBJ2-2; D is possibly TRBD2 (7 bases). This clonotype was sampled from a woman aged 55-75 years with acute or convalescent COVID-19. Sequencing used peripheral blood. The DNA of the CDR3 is TGTGCCAGCAGCGTTGGTGTCGCGGGGGCCCGGGAGCTGTTTTTT. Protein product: CASSVGVAGARELFF. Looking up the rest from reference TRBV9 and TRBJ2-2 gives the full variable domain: DSGVTQTPKHLITATGQRVTLRCSPRSGDLSVYWYQQSLDQGLQFLIQYYNGEERAKGNILERFSAQQFPDLHSELNLSSLELGDSALYFCASSVGVAGARELFFGEGSRLTVL.